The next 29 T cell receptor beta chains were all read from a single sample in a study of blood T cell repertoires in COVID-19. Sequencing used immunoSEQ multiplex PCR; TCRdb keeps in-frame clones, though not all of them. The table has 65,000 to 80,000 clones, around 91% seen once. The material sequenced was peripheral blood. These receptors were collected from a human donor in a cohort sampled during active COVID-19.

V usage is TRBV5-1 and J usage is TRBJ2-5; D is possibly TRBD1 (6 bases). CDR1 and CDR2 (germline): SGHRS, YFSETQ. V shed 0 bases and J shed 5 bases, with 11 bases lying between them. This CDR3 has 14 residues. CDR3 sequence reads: CASSLVSGAETQYF. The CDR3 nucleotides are TGCGCCAGCAGCTTGGTCTCAGGGGCCGAGACCCAGTACTTC. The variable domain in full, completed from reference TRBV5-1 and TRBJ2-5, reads KAGVTQTPRYLIKTRGQQVTLSCSPISGHRSVSWYQQTPGQGLQFLFEYFSETQRNKGNFPGRFSGRQFSNSRSEMNVSTLELGDSALYLCASSLVSGAETQYFGPGTRLLVL.

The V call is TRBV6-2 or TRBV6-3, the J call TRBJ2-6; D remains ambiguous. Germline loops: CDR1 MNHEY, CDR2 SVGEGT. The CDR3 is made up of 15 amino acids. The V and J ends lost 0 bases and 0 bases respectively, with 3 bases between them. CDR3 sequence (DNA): TGTGCCAGCAGTTACTCTAGCTCTGGGGCCAACGTCCTGACTTTC. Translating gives CASSYSSSGANVLTF.

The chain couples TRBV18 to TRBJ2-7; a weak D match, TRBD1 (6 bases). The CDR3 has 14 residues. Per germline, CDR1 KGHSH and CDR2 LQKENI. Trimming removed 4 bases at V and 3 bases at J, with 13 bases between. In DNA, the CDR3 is TGTGCCAGCTCACAGGGGCTAGGGGGCTACGAGCAGTACTTC. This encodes CASSQGLGGYEQYF.

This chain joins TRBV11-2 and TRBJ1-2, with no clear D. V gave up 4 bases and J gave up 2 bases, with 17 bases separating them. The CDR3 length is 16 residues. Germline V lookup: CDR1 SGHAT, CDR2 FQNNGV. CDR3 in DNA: TGTGCCAGCAGCTCCTCGGCAGGCCCCTTCAACTATGGCTACACCTTC. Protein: CASSSSAGPFNYGYTF.

The CDR3 DNA sequence: TGTGCCACCAGCGGGGGACAGGAAGAGACCCAGTACTTC. Translated: CATSGGQEETQYF. The chain uses TRBV24-1 and TRBJ2-5; 8 nucleotides align to TRBD1. CDR1 and CDR2 (germline): KGHDR, SFDVKD. The CDR3 length is 13 residues. Losses at the gene ends were 7 bases for V and 3 bases for J; bases not matched to a gene: 3.

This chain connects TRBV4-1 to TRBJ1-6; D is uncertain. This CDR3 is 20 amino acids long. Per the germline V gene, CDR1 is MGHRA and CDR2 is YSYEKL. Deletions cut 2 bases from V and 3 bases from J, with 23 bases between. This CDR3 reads CASSQLGPEVRSHYNSPLHF. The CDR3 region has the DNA TGCGCCAGCAGCCAACTGGGTCCAGAGGTCCGCTCCCACTATAATTCACCCCTCCACTTT.

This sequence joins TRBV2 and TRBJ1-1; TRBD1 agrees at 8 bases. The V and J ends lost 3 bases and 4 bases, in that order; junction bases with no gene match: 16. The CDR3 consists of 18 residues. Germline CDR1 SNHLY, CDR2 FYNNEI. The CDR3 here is CASSDDLRQGTQFTEAFF. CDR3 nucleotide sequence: TGTGCCAGCAGTGATGACTTACGACAGGGGACGCAATTCACTGAAGCTTTCTTT. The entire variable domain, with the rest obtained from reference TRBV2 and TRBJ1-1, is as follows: EPEVTQTPSHQVTQMGQEVILRCVPISNHLYFYWYRQILGQKVEFLVSFYNNEISEKSEIFDDQFSVERPDGSNFTLKIRSTKLEDSAMYFCASSDDLRQGTQFTEAFFGQGTRLTVV.

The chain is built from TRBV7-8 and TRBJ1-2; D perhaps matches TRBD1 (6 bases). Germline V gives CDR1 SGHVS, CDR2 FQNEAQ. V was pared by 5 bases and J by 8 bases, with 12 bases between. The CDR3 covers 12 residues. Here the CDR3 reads CASSHPQGGYTF. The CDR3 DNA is TGTGCCAGCAGCCACCCTCAGGGGGGCTACACCTTC.

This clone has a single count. CDR3 loop: CASSYSRANTEAFF. CDR3 bases: TGTGCCAGCAGTTACTCGAGGGCTAACACTGAAGCTTTCTTT. V usage is TRBV6-5 and J usage is TRBJ1-1; D not certain. Germline V gene data show CDR1 as MNHEY and CDR2 as SVGAGI. V gave up 0 bases and J gave up 2 bases, with 7 bases separating them. This CDR3 has 14 amino acids.

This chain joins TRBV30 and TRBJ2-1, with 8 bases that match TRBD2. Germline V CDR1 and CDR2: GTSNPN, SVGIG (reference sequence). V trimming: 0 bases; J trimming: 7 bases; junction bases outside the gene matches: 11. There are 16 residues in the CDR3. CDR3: CAWSVRAGGRWNEQFF. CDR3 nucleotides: TGTGCCTGGAGTGTACGGGCGGGGGGCCGTTGGAATGAGCAGTTCTTC.

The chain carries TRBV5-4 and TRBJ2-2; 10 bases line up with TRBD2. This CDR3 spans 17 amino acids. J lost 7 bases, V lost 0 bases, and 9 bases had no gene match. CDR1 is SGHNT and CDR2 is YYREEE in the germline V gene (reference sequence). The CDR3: CASSLVSSGGGGGELFF. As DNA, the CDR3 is TGTGCCAGCAGCTTGGTTTCCAGCGGGGGGGGCGGCGGGGAGCTGTTTTTT.

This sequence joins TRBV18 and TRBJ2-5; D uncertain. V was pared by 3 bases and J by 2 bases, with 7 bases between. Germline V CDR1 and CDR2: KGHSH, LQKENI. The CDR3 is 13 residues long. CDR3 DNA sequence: TGTGCCAGCTCACCGGGCGTACAAGAGACCCAGTACTTC. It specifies CASSPGVQETQYF. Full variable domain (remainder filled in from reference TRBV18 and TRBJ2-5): NAGVMQNPRHLVRRRGQEARLRCSPMKGHSHVYWYRQLPEEGLKFMVYLQKENIIDESGMPKERFSAEFPKEGPSILRIQQVVRGDSAAYFCASSPGVQETQYFGPGTRLLVL.

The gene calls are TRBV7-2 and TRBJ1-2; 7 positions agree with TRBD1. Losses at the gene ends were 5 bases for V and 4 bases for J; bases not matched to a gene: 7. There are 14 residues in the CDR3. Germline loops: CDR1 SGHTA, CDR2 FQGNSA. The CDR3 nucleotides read TGTGCCAGCAGCCACCCCGGGACAGTCTATGGCTACACCTTC. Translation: CASSHPGTVYGYTF.

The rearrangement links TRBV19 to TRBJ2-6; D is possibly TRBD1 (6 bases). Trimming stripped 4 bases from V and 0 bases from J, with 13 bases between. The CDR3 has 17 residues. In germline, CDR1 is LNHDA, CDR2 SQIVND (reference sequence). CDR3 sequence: CASSKTGTASGANVLTF. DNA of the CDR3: TGTGCCAGTAGTAAGACAGGCACCGCCTCTGGGGCCAACGTCCTGACTTTC.

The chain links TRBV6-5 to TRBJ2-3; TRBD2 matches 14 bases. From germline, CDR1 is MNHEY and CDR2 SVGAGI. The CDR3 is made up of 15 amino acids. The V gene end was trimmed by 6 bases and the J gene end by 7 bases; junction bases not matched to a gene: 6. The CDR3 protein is CASSPGLAGGNTQYF. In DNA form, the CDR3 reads TGTGCCAGCAGCCCCGGACTAGCGGGGGGTAATACGCAGTATTTT.

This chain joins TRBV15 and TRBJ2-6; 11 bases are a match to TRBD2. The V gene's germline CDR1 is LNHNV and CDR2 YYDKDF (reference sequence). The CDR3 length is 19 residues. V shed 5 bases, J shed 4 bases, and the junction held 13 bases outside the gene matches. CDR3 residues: CATSGRLAGNLYGANVLTF. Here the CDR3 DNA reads TGTGCCACCAGCGGAAGACTAGCGGGGAATTTGTACGGGGCCAACGTCCTGACTTTC.

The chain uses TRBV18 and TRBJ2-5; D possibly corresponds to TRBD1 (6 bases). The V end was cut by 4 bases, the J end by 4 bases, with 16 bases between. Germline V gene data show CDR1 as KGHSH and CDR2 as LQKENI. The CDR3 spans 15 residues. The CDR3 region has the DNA TGTGCCAGCTCACGCCTTGAGGGACAAACAGAGACCCAGTACTTC. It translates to CASSRLEGQTETQYF.

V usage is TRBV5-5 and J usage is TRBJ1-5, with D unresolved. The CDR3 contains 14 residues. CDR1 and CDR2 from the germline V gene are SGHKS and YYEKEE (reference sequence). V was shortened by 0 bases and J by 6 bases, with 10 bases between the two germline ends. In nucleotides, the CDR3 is TGTGCCAGCAGCTTGGGTGGGAGGTCTCAGCCCCAGCATTTT. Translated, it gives CASSLGGRSQPQHF.

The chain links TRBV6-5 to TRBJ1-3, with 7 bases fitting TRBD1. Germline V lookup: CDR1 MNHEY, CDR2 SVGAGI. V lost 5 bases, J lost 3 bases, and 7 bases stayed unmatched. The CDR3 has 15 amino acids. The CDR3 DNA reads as TGTGCCAGCAGTCAACAGGGGATATTTGGAAACACCATATATTTT. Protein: CASSQQGIFGNTIYF.

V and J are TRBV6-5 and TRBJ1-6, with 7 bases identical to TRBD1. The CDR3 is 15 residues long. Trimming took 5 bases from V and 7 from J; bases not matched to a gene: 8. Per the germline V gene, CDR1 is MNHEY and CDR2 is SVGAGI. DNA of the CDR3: TGTGCCAGCAGTCTCCGGGACAGCGTAAATTCACCCCTCCACTTT. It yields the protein CASSLRDSVNSPLHF.

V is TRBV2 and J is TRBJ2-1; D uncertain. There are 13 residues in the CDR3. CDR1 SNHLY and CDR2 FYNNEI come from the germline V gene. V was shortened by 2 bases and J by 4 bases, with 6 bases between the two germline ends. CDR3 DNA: TGTGCCAGCAGTGAAACGGTATACAATGAGCAGTTCTTC. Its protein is CASSETVYNEQFF. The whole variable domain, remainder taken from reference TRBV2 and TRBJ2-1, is EPEVTQTPSHQVTQMGQEVILRCVPISNHLYFYWYRQILGQKVEFLVSFYNNEISEKSEIFDDQFSVERPDGSNFTLKIRSTKLEDSAMYFCASSETVYNEQFFGPGTRLTVL.

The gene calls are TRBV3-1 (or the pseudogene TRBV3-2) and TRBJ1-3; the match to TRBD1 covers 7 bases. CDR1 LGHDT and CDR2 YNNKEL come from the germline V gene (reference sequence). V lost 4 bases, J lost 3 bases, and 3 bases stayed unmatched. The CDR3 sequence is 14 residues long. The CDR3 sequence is CASSRQGGGNTIYF. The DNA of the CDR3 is TGTGCCAGCAGCCGACAGGGAGGTGGAAACACCATATATTTT.

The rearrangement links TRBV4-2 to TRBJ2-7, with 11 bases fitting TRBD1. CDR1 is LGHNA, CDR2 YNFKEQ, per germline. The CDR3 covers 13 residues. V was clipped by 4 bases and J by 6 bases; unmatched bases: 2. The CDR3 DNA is TGTGCCAGCAGCCGGACAGGGGGCTTCGAGCAGTACTTC. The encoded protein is CASSRTGGFEQYF.

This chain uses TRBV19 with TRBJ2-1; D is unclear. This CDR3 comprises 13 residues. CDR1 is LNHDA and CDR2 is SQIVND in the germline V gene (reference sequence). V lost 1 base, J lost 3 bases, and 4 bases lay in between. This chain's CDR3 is CASSIGVYNEQFF. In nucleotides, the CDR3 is TGTGCCAGTAGTATAGGAGTCTACAATGAGCAGTTCTTC.

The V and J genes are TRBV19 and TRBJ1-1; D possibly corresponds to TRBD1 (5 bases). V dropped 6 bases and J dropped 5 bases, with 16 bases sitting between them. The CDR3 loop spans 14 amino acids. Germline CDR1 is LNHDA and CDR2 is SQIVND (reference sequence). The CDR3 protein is CASSPLRGETEAFF. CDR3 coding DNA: TGTGCCAGTAGCCCCCTAAGGGGCGAGACTGAAGCTTTCTTT.

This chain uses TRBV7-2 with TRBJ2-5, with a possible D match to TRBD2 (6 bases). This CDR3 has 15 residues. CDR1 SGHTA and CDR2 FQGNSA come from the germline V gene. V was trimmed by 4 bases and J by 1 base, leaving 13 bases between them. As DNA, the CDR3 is TGTGCCAGCAGCTACCAAGCGGGCAGCCAAGAGACCCAGTACTTC. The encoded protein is CASSYQAGSQETQYF.

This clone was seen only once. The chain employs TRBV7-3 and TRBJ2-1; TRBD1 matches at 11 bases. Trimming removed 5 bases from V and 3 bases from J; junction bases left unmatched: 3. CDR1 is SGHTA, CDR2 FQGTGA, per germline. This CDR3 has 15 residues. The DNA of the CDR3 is TGTGCCAGCAGCCCCGGGACAGGGGGCTACAATGAGCAGTTCTTC. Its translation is CASSPGTGGYNEQFF.

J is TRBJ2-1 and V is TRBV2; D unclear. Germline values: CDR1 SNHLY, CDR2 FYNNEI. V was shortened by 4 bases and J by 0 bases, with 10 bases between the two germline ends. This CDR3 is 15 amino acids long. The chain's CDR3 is CASSGLFSSYNEQFF. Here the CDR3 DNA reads TGTGCCAGCAGTGGCCTTTTTAGCTCCTACAATGAGCAGTTCTTC.

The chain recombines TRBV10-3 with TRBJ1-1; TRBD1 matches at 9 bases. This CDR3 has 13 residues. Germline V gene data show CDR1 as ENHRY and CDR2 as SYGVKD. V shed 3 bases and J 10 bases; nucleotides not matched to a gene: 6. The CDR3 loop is CAISDPDRGGAFF. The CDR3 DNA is TGTGCCATCAGTGATCCCGACAGGGGGGGAGCTTTCTTT.